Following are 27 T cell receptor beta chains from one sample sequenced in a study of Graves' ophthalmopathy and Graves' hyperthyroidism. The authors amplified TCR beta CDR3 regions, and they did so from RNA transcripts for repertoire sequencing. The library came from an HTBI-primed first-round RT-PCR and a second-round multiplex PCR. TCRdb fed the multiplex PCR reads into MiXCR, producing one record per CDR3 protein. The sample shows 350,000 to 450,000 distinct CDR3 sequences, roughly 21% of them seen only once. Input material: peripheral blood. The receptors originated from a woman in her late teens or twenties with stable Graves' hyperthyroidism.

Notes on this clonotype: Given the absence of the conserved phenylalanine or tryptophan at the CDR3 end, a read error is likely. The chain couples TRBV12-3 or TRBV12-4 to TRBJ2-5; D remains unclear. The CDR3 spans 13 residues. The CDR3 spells CASSLDRRETQYL. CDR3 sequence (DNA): TGTGCGAGCAGTTTGGACCGTCGAGAGACCCAGTACTTG.

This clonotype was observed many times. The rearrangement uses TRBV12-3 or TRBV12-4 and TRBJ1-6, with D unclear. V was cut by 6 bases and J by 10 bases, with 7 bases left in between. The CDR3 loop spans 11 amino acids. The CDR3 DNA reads TGTGCCAGCAGCTACGGATCACCCCTCCACTTT. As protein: CASSYGSPLHF.

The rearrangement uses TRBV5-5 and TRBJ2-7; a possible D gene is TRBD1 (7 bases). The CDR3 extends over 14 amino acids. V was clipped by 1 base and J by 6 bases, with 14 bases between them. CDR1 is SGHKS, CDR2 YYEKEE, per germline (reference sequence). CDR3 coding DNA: TGTGCCAGCAGCTTGATCCAGGGGGGTCTCGAGCAGTACTTC. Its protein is CASSLIQGGLEQYF. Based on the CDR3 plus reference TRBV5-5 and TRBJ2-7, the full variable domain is DAGVTQSPTHLIKTRGQQVTLRCSPISGHKSVSWYQQVLGQGPQFIFQYYEKEERGRGNFPDRFSARQFPNYSSELNVNALLLGDSALYLCASSLIQGGLEQYFGPGTRLTVT.

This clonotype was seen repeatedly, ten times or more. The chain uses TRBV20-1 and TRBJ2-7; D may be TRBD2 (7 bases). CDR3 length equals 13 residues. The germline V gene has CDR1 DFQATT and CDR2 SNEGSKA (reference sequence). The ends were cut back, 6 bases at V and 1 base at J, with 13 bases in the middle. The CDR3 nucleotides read TGCAGTGCCAGGGCGGGGGCTTCCTACGAGCAGTACTTC. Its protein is CSARAGASYEQYF.

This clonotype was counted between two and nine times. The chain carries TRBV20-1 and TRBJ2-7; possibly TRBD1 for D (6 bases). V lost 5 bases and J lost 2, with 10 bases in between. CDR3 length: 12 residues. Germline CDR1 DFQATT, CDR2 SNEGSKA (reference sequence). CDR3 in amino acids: CSASDSTYEQYF. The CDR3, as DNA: TGCAGTGCTTCGGACAGCACCTACGAGCAGTACTTC.

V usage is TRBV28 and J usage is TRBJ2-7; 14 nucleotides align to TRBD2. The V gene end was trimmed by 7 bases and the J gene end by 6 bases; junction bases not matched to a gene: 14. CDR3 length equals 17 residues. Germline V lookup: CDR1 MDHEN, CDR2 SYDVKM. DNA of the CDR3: TGTGCCAGCAAATCCGGGACTAGCGGGAGTCGGAACCGCGAGCAGTACTTC. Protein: CASKSGTSGSRNREQYF.

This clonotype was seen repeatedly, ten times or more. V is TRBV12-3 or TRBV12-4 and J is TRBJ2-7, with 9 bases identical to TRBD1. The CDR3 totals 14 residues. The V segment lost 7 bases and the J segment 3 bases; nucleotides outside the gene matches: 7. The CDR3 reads CASTWTGEGYEQYF. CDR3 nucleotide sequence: TGTGCCAGCACCTGGACAGGGGAGGGCTACGAGCAGTACTTC.

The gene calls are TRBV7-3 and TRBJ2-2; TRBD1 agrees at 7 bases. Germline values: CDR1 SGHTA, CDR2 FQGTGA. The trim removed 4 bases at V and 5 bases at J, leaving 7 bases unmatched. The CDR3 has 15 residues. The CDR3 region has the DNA TGTGCCAGCAGCTCTCCGGGACAGAAGACCGGGGAGCTGTTTTTT. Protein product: CASSSPGQKTGELFF.

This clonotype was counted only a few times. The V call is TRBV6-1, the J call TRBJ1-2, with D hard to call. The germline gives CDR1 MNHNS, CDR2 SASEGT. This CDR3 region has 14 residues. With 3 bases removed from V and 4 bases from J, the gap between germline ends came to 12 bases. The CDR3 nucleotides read TGTGCCAGCAGTGAGGAGGTCAGTCCCTATGGCTACACCTTC. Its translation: CASSEEVSPYGYTF.

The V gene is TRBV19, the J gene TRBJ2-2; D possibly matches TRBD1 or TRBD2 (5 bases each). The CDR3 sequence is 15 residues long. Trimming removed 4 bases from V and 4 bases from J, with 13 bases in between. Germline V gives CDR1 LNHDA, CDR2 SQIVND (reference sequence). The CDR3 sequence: CASSRGVFFTGELFF. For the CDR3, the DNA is TGTGCCAGTAGTAGAGGGGTGTTTTTCACCGGGGAGCTGTTTTTT.

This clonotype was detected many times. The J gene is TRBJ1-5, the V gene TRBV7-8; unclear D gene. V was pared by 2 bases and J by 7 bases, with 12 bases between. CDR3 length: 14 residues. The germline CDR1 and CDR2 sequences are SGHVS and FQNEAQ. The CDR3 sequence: CASSLKGSRQPQHF. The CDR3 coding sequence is TGTGCCAGCAGCTTAAAGGGCAGCCGCCAGCCCCAGCATTTT.

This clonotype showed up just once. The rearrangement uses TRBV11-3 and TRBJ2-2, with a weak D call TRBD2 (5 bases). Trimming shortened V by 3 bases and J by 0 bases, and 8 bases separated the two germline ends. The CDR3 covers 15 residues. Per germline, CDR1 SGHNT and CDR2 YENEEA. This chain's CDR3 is CASSLERPNTGELFF. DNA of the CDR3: TGTGCCAGCAGCTTGGAGCGGCCGAACACCGGGGAGCTGTTTTTT. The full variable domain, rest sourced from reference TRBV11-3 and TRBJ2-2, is EAGVVQSPRYKIIEKKQPVAFWCNPISGHNTLYWYLQNLGQGPELLIRYENEEAVDDSQLPKDRFSAERLKGVDSTLKIQPAELGDSAVYLCASSLERPNTGELFFGEGSRLTVL.

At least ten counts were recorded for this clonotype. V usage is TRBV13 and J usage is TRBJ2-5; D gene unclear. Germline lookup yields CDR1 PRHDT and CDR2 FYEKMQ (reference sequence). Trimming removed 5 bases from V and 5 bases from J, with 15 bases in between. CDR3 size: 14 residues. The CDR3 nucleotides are TGTGCCAGCAGCATATGGGCCACGCCGGAGACCCAGTACTTC. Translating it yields CASSIWATPETQYF. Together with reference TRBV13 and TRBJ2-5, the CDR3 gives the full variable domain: AAGVIQSPRHLIKEKRETATLKCYPIPRHDTVYWYQQGPGQDPQFLISFYEKMQSDKGSIPDRFSAQQFSDYHSELNMSSLELGDSALYFCASSIWATPETQYFGPGTRLLVL.

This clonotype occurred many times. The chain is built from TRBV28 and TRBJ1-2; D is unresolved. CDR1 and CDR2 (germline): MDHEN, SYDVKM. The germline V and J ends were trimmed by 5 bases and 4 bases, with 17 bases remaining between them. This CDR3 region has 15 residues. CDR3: CASSLGPGLVYGYTF. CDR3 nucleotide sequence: TGTGCCAGCAGTCTGGGCCCGGGCCTGGTCTATGGCTACACCTTC.

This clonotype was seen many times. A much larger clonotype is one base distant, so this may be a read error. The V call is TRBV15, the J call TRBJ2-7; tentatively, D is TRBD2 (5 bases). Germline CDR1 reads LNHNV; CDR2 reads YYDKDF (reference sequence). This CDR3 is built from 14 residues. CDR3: CAARPGGGLDEQYF. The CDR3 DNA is TGTGCCGCCAGACCGGGCGGAGGCCTGGACGAGCAGTACTTC.

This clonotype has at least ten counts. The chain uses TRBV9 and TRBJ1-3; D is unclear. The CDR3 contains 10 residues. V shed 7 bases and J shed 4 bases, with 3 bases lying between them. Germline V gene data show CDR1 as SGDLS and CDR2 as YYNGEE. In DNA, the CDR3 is TGTGCCAGCGGGGGAAACACCATATATTTT. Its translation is CASGGNTIYF.

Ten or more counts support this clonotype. In nucleotides, the CDR3 is TGTGCCAGCAGTGCGACAGGGTCCACTGAAGCTTTCTTT. Protein: CASSATGSTEAFF. This chain links TRBV6-1 with TRBJ1-1, with 7 bases fitting TRBD1. CDR3 length: 13 amino acids. J lost 4 bases, V lost 4 bases, and 3 bases had no gene match. Germline V gene lookup returns CDR1 MNHNS and CDR2 SASEGT.

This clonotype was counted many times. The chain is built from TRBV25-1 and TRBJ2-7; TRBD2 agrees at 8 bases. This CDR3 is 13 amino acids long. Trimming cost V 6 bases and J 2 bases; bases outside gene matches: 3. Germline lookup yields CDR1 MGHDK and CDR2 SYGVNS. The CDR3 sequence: CASRGAGAYEQYF. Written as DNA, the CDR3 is TGTGCCAGCAGAGGAGCGGGAGCCTACGAGCAGTACTTC.

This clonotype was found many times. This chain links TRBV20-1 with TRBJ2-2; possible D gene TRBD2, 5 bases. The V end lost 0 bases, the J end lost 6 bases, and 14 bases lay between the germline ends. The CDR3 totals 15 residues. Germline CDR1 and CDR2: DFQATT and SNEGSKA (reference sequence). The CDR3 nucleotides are TGCAGTGCTAGAGATTGGGCTAGCCTGCCCGGGGAGCTGTTTTTT. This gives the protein CSARDWASLPGELFF.

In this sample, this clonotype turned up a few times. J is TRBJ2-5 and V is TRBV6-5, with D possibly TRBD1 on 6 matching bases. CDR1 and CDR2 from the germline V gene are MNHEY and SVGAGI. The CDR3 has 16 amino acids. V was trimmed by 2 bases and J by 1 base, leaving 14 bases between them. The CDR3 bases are TGTGCCAGCAGTTACGACGGTACAGGGTTCCAAGAGACCCAGTACTTC. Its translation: CASSYDGTGFQETQYF.

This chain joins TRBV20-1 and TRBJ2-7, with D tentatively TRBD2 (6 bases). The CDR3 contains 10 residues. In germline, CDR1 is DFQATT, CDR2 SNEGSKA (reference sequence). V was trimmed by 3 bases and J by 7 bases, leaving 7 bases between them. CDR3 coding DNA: TGCAGTGCTAGCGCGGGGGAGCAGTACTTC. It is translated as CSASAGEQYF.

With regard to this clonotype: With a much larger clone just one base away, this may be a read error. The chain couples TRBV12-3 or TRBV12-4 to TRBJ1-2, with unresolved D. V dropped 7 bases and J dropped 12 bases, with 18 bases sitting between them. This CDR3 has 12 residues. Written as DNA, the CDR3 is TGTGCCAGCACCCGATCACTACAAGGCGACACCTTC. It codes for CASTRSLQGDTF.

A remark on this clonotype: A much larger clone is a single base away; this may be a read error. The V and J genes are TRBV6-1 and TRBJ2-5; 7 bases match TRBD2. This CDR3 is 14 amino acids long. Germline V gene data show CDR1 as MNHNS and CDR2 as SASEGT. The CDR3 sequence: CASGFAGVEESQYF. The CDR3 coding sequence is TGTGCCAGCGGGTTCGCGGGAGTGGAAGAGAGCCAGTACTTC.

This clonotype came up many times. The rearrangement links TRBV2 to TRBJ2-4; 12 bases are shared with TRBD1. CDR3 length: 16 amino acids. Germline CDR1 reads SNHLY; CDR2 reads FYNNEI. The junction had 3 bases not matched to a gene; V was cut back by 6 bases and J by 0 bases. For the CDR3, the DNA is TGTGCCAGCAGGGGACAGGGGGCTTTAGCCAAAAACATTCAGTACTTC. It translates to CASRGQGALAKNIQYF.

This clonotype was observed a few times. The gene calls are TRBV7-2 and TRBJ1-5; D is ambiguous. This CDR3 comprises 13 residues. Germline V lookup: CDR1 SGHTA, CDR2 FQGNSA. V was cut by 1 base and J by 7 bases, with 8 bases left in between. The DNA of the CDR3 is TGTGCCAGCAGCTTAGAGCCTAACCAGCCCCAGCATTTT. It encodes CASSLEPNQPQHF.

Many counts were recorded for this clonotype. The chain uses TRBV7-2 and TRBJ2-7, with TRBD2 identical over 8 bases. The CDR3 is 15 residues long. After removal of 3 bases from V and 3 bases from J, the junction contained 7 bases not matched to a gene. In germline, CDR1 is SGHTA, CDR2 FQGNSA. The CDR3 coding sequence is TGTGCCAGCAGCTTGTCCGGGACTAGAGTCTACGAGCAGTACTTC. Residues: CASSLSGTRVYEQYF.

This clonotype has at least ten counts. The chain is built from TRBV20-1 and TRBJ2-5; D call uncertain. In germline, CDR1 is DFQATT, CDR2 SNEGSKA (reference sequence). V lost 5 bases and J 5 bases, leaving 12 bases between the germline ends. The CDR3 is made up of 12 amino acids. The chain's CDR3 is CSARPDYETQYF. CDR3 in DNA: TGCAGTGCTCGGCCAGATTATGAGACCCAGTACTTC.